The clone carrying this T cell receptor (beta chain) was seen repeatedly, ten times or more. Its antigen remains unidentified. The source of the sample is a study of T-cell reconstitution after alpha-beta-depleted transplantation in children. Overall study findings and caveats: Alpha-beta T cells present about two months after transplant were reported to originate from several hundred expanded graft clones.

This sample's TCRbeta library carried unique molecular identifier barcodes. TCRdb reanalysed the PCR reads using MiXCR and keeps one entry per CDR3 protein. Here the sample spans 330,000 or so distinct CDR3 sequences, 9.5% to 13% being singletons. This TCR was recovered from a boy under three years old with acute myeloid leukemia, due to receive a stem cell transplant. Sequenced material: PBMCs, taken before TCRalphabeta/CD19-depleted stem cell transplant.

Here the CDR3 reads CASSSWTGENEQYF. Written as DNA, the CDR3 is TGTGCCAGCAGCTCCTGGACAGGGGAGAACGAGCAGTACTTC. The rearrangement links TRBV5-5 to TRBJ2-7, with 9 bases fitting TRBD1. The CDR3 has 14 amino acids. The germline gives CDR1 SGHKS, CDR2 YYEKEE (reference sequence). V lost 3 bases to trimming and J lost 5 bases; unmatched junction nucleotides: 6.